The 11 T cell receptor beta chains below come from one sample, sequenced in a study of blood T cell repertoires in COVID-19. Using immunoSEQ multiplex PCR, the repertoire was profiled, and TCRdb retains in-frame clones only, with some absent. The profile shows some 300,000 clones, approximately 86% of them singletons. The sequencing sample was made of PBMCs or T cells enriched from blood (not recorded which). These receptors all come from a woman in her 30s who had recovered from COVID-19.

The rearrangement uses TRBV2 and TRBJ1-1; D is perhaps TRBD1 (5 bases). The CDR3 runs 15 residues. Germline V gene sequence: CDR1 SNHLY, CDR2 FYNNEI. V was cut by 3 bases and J by 4 bases, with 15 bases left in between. Here the CDR3 reads CASSDFVGGGTEAFF. In DNA, the CDR3 is TGTGCCAGCAGTGATTTTGTGGGGGGGGGCACTGAAGCTTTCTTT. Filled out from reference TRBV2 and TRBJ1-1, the complete variable domain reads EPEVTQTPSHQVTQMGQEVILRCVPISNHLYFYWYRQILGQKVEFLVSFYNNEISEKSEIFDDQFSVERPDGSNFTLKIRSTKLEDSAMYFCASSDFVGGGTEAFFGQGTRLTVV.

The J gene is TRBJ2-2, the V gene TRBV7-3; unclear D gene. The V and J ends lost 5 bases and 5 bases respectively, with 9 bases between them. Germline V gene data show CDR1 as SGHTA and CDR2 as FQGTGA. CDR3 size: 13 residues. CDR3 sequence: CASSPLGTGELFF. Here the CDR3 DNA reads TGTGCCAGCAGCCCACTCGGGACCGGGGAGCTGTTTTTT.

The V and J genes are TRBV5-1 and TRBJ2-5; 12 nucleotides match TRBD2. The junction had 5 bases not matched to a gene; V was cut back by 0 bases and J by 2 bases. Germline-derived CDR1 and CDR2 are SGHRS and YFSETQ. CDR3 length equals 17 residues. CDR3 sequence (DNA): TGCGCCAGCAGCTTGGTGGCCCTAGCGGGAGGGCAAGAGACCCAGTACTTC. Its translation: CASSLVALAGGQETQYF.

V and J are TRBV11-3 and TRBJ1-6; D is perhaps TRBD1 (5 bases). CDR1 and CDR2 (germline): SGHNT, YENEEA. This CDR3 has 14 amino acids. The V and J ends lost 1 base and 7 bases respectively, with 8 bases between them. As DNA, the CDR3 is TGTGCCAGCAGCTTAGGACAGAGGAATTCACCCCTCCACTTT. Translated, it gives CASSLGQRNSPLHF.

The CDR3 loop is CVKSEVTGSGNTIYF. The CDR3 DNA reads TGTGTCAAGTCGGAGGTAACAGGGTCTGGAAACACCATATATTTT. The chain couples TRBV7-5 to TRBJ1-3; the table's D call, TRBD1, was not checked against the DNA. TRBV7-5 is termed a pseudogene. CDR3 size: 15 residues.

The chain links TRBV3-1 (or the pseudogene TRBV3-2) to TRBJ2-7, with D possibly matching TRBD2 (5 bases). CDR1 LGHDT and CDR2 YNNKEL come from the germline V gene (reference sequence). Trimming removed 4 bases from V and 0 bases from J, with 16 bases in between. The CDR3 length is 16 residues. CDR3 sequence (DNA): TGTGCCAGCAGCCGCCCTACTAGATCCAACTCCTACGAGCAGTACTTC. Translating it yields CASSRPTRSNSYEQYF.

The chain employs TRBV19 and TRBJ2-7; D unclear. Germline CDR1 reads LNHDA; CDR2 reads SQIVND (reference sequence). This CDR3 has 15 residues. The V gene lost 6 bases and the J gene lost 5 bases, with 20 bases spanning the gap. Here the CDR3 reads CASRKTRYRGHEQYF. In nucleotides, the CDR3 is TGTGCCAGTAGAAAAACCCGGTACCGAGGCCACGAGCAGTACTTC.

A single count supports this clone. The gene calls are TRBV27 and TRBJ2-2; D is perhaps TRBD2 (6 bases). The CDR3 contains 16 residues. Looked up from germline, CDR1 is MNHEY and CDR2 is SMNVEV (reference sequence). Trimming cost V 8 bases and J 1 base, with 17 bases left between them. The CDR3 region is CASLGEGGENTGELFF. CDR3 nucleotide sequence: TGTGCCAGCCTTGGTGAGGGCGGGGAGAACACCGGGGAGCTGTTTTTT.

The chain employs TRBV18 and TRBJ2-1; weak D call: TRBD2 (6 bases). The CDR3 consists of 15 residues. CDR1 is KGHSH, CDR2 LQKENI, per germline. Trimming removed 6 bases from V and 2 bases from J, with 14 bases in between. The CDR3 region has the DNA TGTGCCAGCTCGGTTGGGGGGAAAACCTACAATGAGCAGTTCTTC. It codes for CASSVGGKTYNEQFF.

This clone occurred once. CDR3 nucleotide sequence: TGTGCCAGCAAAACGCAGGGTACTGAAGCTTTCTTT. It encodes CASKTQGTEAFF. The chain has TRBV28 and TRBJ1-1, with D possibly matching TRBD1 (5 bases). The CDR3 runs 12 residues. Trimming left V 7 bases short and J 5 bases short, with 11 bases between. Germline loops: CDR1 MDHEN, CDR2 SYDVKM.

The genes are TRBV6-1 and TRBJ1-3; TRBD1 might be the D (6 bases). V shed 2 bases and J shed 0 bases, with 17 bases lying between them. Germline loops: CDR1 MNHNS, CDR2 SASEGT. The CDR3 runs 18 residues. The chain's CDR3 is CASSEPRDMPSSGNTIYF. The CDR3 DNA is TGTGCCAGCAGTGAACCCCGGGACATGCCAAGCTCTGGAAACACCATATATTTT.